This TCR beta chain originates from a study of OX40 agonist ivuxolimab in advanced cancers. Generated by immunoSEQ multiplex PCR, the TCRdb table keeps only in-frame clones and is missing some. Of under 80,000 clones listed, around 86% were seen once; the top ten hold about 4%. The sample was CD4+ or CD8+ T cells sorted from blood, taken in a trial of the OX40 agonist ivuxolimab. The source is an adult with an advanced solid tumor such as melanoma, head and neck, liver or kidney cancer.

In DNA form, the CDR3 reads TGTGCCAGCAGCCGGACAGGGAACTATGGCTACACCTTC. This sequence encodes CASSRTGNYGYTF. The rearrangement joins TRBV5-8 to TRBJ1-2, with 8 bases aligning to TRBD1. CDR1 is SGHTS and CDR2 is YDEGEE in the germline V gene. V trimming: 4 bases; J trimming: 2 bases; junction bases outside the gene matches: 1. The CDR3 covers 13 residues.